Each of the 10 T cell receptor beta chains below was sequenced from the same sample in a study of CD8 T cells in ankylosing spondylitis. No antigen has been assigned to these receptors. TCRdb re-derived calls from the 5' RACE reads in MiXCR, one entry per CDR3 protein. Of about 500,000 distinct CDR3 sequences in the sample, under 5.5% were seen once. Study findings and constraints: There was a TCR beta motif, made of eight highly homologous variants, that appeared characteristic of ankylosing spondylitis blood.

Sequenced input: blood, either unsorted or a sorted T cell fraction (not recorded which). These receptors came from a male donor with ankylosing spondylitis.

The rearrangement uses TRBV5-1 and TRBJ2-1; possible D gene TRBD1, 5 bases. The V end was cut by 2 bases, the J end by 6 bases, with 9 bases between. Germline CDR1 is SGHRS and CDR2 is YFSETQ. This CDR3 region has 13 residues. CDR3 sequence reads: CASSFPQGNEQFF. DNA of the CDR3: TGCGCCAGCAGCTTCCCCCAGGGCAATGAGCAGTTCTTC.

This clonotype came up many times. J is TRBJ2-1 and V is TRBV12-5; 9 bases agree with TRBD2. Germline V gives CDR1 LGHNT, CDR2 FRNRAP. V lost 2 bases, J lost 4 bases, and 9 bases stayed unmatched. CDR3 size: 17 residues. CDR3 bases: TGTGCTAGTGGTTTGCCGCGCCTAGCGGGGCTTTACAATGAGCAGTTCTTC. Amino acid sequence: CASGLPRLAGLYNEQFF.

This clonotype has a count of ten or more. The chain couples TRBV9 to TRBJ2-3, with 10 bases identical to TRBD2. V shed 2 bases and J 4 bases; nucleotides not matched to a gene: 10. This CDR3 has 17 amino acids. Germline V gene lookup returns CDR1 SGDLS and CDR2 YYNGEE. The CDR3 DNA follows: TGTGCCAGCAGCGTCGCCCCTCTAGCGGGGGTATCAGATACGCAGTATTTT. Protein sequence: CASSVAPLAGVSDTQYF.

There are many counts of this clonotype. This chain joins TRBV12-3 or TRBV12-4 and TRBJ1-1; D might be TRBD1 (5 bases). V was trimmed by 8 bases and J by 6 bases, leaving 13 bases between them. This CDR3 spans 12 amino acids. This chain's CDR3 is CASDPLGPEAFF. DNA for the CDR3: TGTGCCAGCGACCCTCTGGGACCTGAAGCTTTCTTT.

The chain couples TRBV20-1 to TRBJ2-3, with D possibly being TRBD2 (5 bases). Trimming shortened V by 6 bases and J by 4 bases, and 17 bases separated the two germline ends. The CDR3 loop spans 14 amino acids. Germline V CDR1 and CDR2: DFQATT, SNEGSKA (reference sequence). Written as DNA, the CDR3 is TGCAGTGCGGGCCAGGCGGCGGGCTCAGATACGCAGTATTTT. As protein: CSAGQAAGSDTQYF.

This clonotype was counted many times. The CDR3 region is CASSVGGGLGELFF. CDR3 nucleotide sequence: TGTGCCAGCAGCGTAGGAGGGGGGCTCGGGGAGCTGTTTTTT. The J gene is TRBJ2-2, the V gene TRBV9; D possibly uses TRBD1 or TRBD2 (6 bases each). Germline values: CDR1 SGDLS, CDR2 YYNGEE. This CDR3 contains 14 residues. Trimming took off 0 bases at V and 7 bases at J, with 10 bases between the two ends.

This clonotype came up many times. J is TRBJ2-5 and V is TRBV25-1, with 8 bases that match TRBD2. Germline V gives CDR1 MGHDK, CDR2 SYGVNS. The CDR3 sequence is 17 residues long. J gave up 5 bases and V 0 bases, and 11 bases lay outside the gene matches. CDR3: CASSEYQGAGDGETQYF. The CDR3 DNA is TGTGCCAGCAGTGAATATCAAGGAGCGGGAGATGGGGAGACCCAGTACTTC.

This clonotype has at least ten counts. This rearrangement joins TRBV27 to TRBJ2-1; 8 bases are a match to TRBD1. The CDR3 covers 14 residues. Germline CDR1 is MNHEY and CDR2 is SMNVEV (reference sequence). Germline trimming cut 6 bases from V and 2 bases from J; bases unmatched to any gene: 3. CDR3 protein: CASSPGQAYNEQFF. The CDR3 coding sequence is TGTGCCAGCAGCCCGGGACAGGCCTACAATGAGCAGTTCTTC.

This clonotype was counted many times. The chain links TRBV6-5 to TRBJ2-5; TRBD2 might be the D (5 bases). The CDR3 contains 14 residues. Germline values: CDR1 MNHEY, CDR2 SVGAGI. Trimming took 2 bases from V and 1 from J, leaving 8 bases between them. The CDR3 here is CASSYNGVQETQYF. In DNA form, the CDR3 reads TGTGCCAGCAGTTACAACGGGGTCCAAGAGACCCAGTACTTC.

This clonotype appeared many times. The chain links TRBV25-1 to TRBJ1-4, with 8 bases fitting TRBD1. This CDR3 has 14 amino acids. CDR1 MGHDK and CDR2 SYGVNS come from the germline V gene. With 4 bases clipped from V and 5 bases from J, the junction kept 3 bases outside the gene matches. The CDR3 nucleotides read TGTGCCAGCAGTGGGGACAGGTGGAATGAAAAACTGTTTTTT. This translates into CASSGDRWNEKLFF.